Included here is one T cell receptor (beta chain) sequence, with context. The antigen remains unidentified. The data were obtained in a study of T cell responses to AZD1222 COVID-19 vaccine. General study points: Nearly half of spike-specific TCRs reportedly target unmutated variant regions.

The V end lost 9 bases, the J end lost 5 bases, and 17 bases lay between the germline ends. Germline V gives CDR1 LNHDA, CDR2 SQIVND (reference sequence). The CDR3 runs to 14 residues. Repertoires were generated with immunoSEQ multiplex PCR, while TCRdb's copy carries only in-frame clones and drops some. The sample contains under 150,000 clones, about 92% of which appear only once. This chain joins TRBV19 and TRBJ1-5; D call uncertain. This TCR came from an adult in good health. The material sequenced was peripheral blood, taken on day 0 of AZD1222 vaccination. CDR3 bases: TGTGCCAGCACCGTCGTCGACCGGGATCAGCCCCAGCATTTT. Protein: CASTVVDRDQPQHF.